Below, 25 T cell receptor beta chains from the same sample are listed, as sequenced in a study of memory CD4+ T cells and cytomegalovirus serostatus. Single viable CD3+CD4+CD8-CD45RO+ cells were sorted as the memory CD4+ T cells. Sequenced by immunoSEQ multiplex PCR; TCRdb stores in-frame clones only, minus some. The data show about 46,000 clones, around 82% seen once. The sample consisted of memory CD4+ T cells from blood. These receptors originate from an adult in good health and CMV-seronegative.

This chain links TRBV20-1 with TRBJ2-7; D gene ambiguous. V was shortened by 3 bases and J by 9 bases, with 12 bases between the two germline ends. The CDR3 consists of 11 residues. Germline V lookup: CDR1 DFQATT, CDR2 SNEGSKA (reference sequence). CDR3 loop: CSASAVAGQYF. The CDR3 DNA is TGCAGTGCTAGCGCGGTAGCTGGGCAGTACTTC.

V is TRBV11-2 and J is TRBJ2-3; TRBD2 agrees at 7 bases. The junction had 8 bases not matched to a gene; V was cut back by 4 bases and J by 1 base. This CDR3 is built from 16 residues. Germline values: CDR1 SGHAT, CDR2 FQNNGV. For the CDR3, the DNA is TGTGCCAGCAGCTCCCTTCGGGGGGTGGGCACAGATACGCAGTATTTT. Translating it yields CASSSLRGVGTDTQYF.

The chain joins TRBV4-3 to TRBJ1-3, with D tentatively TRBD1 (6 bases). The germline V gene has CDR1 LGHNA and CDR2 YSLEER. V was trimmed by 2 bases and J by 7 bases, leaving 9 bases between them. This CDR3 is 13 amino acids long. The DNA of the CDR3 is TGCGCCAGCAGCCAAAACAGGGAGAACACCATATATTTT. It yields the protein CASSQNRENTIYF.

This rearrangement joins TRBV27 to TRBJ1-5, with TRBD1 identical over 10 bases. The CDR3 consists of 15 residues. Germline V gene data show CDR1 as MNHEY and CDR2 as SMNVEV (reference sequence). J lost 6 bases, V lost 2 bases, and 4 bases had no gene match. The CDR3 loop reads CASSLRQGAAQPQHF. CDR3 in DNA: TGTGCCAGCAGTTTAAGACAGGGGGCAGCTCAGCCCCAGCATTTT.

The chain is built from TRBV29-1 and TRBJ2-2; perhaps TRBD2 as D (6 bases). Looked up from germline, CDR1 is SQVTM and CDR2 is ANQGSEA. The CDR3 has 14 residues. V lost 7 bases and J 1 base, leaving 13 bases between the germline ends. The CDR3 region is CSAPGGGNTGELFF. CDR3 bases: TGCAGCGCCCCTGGGGGAGGGAACACCGGGGAGCTGTTTTTT.

This clone was seen a few times. The genes are TRBV9 and TRBJ1-6; D gene ambiguous. The CDR3 loop spans 15 amino acids. Germline assignment: CDR1 SGDLS and CDR2 YYNGEE. V lost 3 bases to trimming and J lost 9 bases, with 16 bases between them. The CDR3 region has the DNA TGTGCCAGCAGCGCCGGGATTGAGGGAATTTCACCCCTCCACTTT. Translation gives CASSAGIEGISPLHF. Based on the CDR3 plus reference TRBV9 and TRBJ1-6, the full variable domain is DSGVTQTPKHLITATGQRVTLRCSPRSGDLSVYWYQQSLDQGLQFLIQYYNGEERAKGNILERFSAQQFPDLHSELNLSSLELGDSALYFCASSAGIEGISPLHFGNGTRLTVT.

Only a few counts were recorded for this clone. The V call is TRBV2, the J call TRBJ2-3; possible D gene TRBD1, 7 bases. V lost 3 bases to trimming and J lost 3 bases, with 13 bases between them. This CDR3 has 15 amino acids. CDR1 SNHLY and CDR2 FYNNEI come from the germline V gene. CDR3 region: CASSDGGGRTDTQYF. CDR3 sequence (DNA): TGTGCCAGCAGTGATGGAGGGGGCAGAACAGATACGCAGTATTTT.

The V gene is TRBV9, the J gene TRBJ1-1; 7 bases agree with TRBD1. The junction had 3 bases not matched to a gene; V was cut back by 0 bases and J by 1 base. In germline, CDR1 is SGDLS, CDR2 YYNGEE. The CDR3 length is 15 residues. The CDR3, as DNA: TGTGCCAGCAGCGTAGAGGACAGGCGGAACACTGAAGCTTTCTTT. Translation gives CASSVEDRRNTEAFF.

This chain connects TRBV11-2 to TRBJ2-7; the D gene is possibly TRBD2 (5 bases). This CDR3 comprises 14 residues. Looked up from germline, CDR1 is SGHAT and CDR2 is FQNNGV. Trimming cost V 7 bases and J 2 bases, with 15 bases left between them. The CDR3 is CASNPGPTTYEQYF. The CDR3 nucleotides are TGTGCCAGCAACCCCGGACCGACTACCTACGAGCAGTACTTC.

The rearrangement links TRBV6-7 to TRBJ1-5, with 8 bases that match TRBD1. TRBV6-7 is an ORF, with its function uncertain. V lost 0 bases to trimming and J lost 4 bases; unmatched junction nucleotides: 11. The CDR3 contains 18 residues. The CDR3 loop is CASSYSPVDRTGNQPQHF. DNA for the CDR3: TGTGCCAGCAGTTACTCCCCCGTTGACAGGACAGGGAATCAGCCCCAGCATTTT.

The rearrangement uses TRBV7-2 and TRBJ1-5, with D unresolved. Per germline, CDR1 SGHTA and CDR2 FQGNSA. There are 14 residues in the CDR3. Trimming pared 0 bases from V and 5 bases from J, leaving 8 bases between. The CDR3: CASSLASKHQPQHF. In DNA, the CDR3 is TGTGCCAGCAGCTTAGCATCCAAGCATCAGCCCCAGCATTTT.

The chain combines TRBV7-9 with TRBJ1-2; D perhaps matches TRBD1 (6 bases). Trimming took 5 bases from V and 4 from J, leaving 23 bases between them. The germline gives CDR1 SEHNR, CDR2 FQNEAQ (reference sequence). CDR3 length: 17 amino acids. CDR3 amino acids: CASSVAYGPGGVYGYTF. In nucleotides, the CDR3 is TGTGCCAGCAGCGTTGCGTACGGTCCGGGGGGCGTCTATGGCTACACCTTC.

In its sample, this clone was seen once. One end of the junction varies from germline; a read error may be responsible. The chain has TRBV5-1 and TRBJ2-1; D is perhaps TRBD2 (5 bases). This CDR3 is 12 amino acids long. Looked up from germline, CDR1 is SGHRS and CDR2 is YFSETQ. The CDR3 here is CASASSYNERFF. CDR3 DNA sequence: TGCGCCAGCGCTAGCTCCTACAATGAGCGGTTCTTC.

V is TRBV6-1 and J is TRBJ1-3, with no clear D. V dropped 6 bases and J dropped 2 bases, with 14 bases sitting between them. The V gene's germline CDR1 is MNHNS and CDR2 SASEGT. The CDR3 extends over 15 amino acids. The CDR3 loop is CASSEELVTGNTIYF. CDR3 sequence (DNA): TGTGCCAGCAGCGAGGAGCTAGTCACTGGAAACACCATATATTTT.

The J gene is TRBJ1-4, the V gene TRBV19; TRBD1 is a possible D gene (5 bases). Germline loops: CDR1 LNHDA, CDR2 SQIVND (reference sequence). This CDR3 has 16 residues. V gave up 5 bases and J gave up 8 bases, with 21 bases separating them. CDR3 sequence reads: CASSQGRVFAPEKLFF. The CDR3 DNA follows: TGTGCCAGTAGTCAGGGTAGGGTTTTCGCGCCGGAAAAACTGTTTTTT. Filled out from reference TRBV19 and TRBJ1-4, the complete variable domain reads DGGITQSPKYLFRKEGQNVTLSCEQNLNHDAMYWYRQDPGQGLRLIYYSQIVNDFQKGDIAEGYSVSREKKESFPLTVTSAQKNPTAFYLCASSQGRVFAPEKLFFGSGTQLSVL.

V is TRBV28 and J is TRBJ2-7, with 9 bases aligning to TRBD1. This CDR3 is built from 16 residues. The trim removed 5 bases at V and 3 bases at J, leaving 11 bases unmatched. CDR1 is MDHEN and CDR2 is SYDVKM in the germline V gene. This chain's CDR3 is CASSLVLGQGNYEQYF. In DNA, the CDR3 is TGTGCCAGCAGTCTCGTCTTGGGACAGGGAAACTACGAGCAGTACTTC.

This clone appeared a single time. The chain employs TRBV6-5 and TRBJ2-7; possibly TRBD2 for D (5 bases). V lost 2 bases, J lost 1 base, and 12 bases lay in between. Germline V gene sequence: CDR1 MNHEY, CDR2 SVGAGI. This CDR3 spans 15 amino acids. CDR3 region: CASSYDLAQSYEQYF. CDR3 nucleotides: TGTGCCAGCAGTTACGATCTAGCCCAATCCTACGAGCAGTACTTC.

This clone was detected only once. This rearrangement joins TRBV4-3 to TRBJ1-5, with no clear D. The CDR3 is 15 residues long. Germline V gene sequence: CDR1 LGHNA, CDR2 YSLEER. Deletions cut 0 bases from V and 4 bases from J, with 10 bases between. The CDR3 reads CASSQDWASNQPQHF. DNA of the CDR3: TGCGCCAGCAGCCAAGATTGGGCGTCTAATCAGCCCCAGCATTTT.

The chain couples TRBV18 to TRBJ2-1; 7 nucleotides line up with TRBD1. Looked up from germline, CDR1 is KGHSH and CDR2 is LQKENI. Losses at the gene ends were 2 bases for V and 2 bases for J; bases not matched to a gene: 6. The length of the CDR3 is 16 residues. The DNA for the CDR3 is TGTGCCAGCTCACCAGATGGGGACAGCACCTACAATGAGCAGTTCTTC. Translating gives CASSPDGDSTYNEQFF.

The chain uses TRBV6-5 and TRBJ2-7; 7 bases fit TRBD2. Germline CDR1 and CDR2: MNHEY and SVGAGI. Germline trimming cut 0 bases from V and 7 bases from J; bases unmatched to any gene: 3. The CDR3 is made up of 13 amino acids. DNA for the CDR3: TGTGCCAGCAGTTACTCGGGCGGGGGAGAGCAGTACTTC. This sequence encodes CASSYSGGGEQYF.

V gene TRBV11-3 combines with J gene TRBJ1-5; 11 bases agree with TRBD1. This CDR3 is built from 20 residues. Per germline, CDR1 SGHNT and CDR2 YENEEA. The junction had 21 bases not matched to a gene; V was cut back by 5 bases and J by 6 bases. The DNA for the CDR3 is TGTGCCAGCAGCCCCTCGGCAGGAAGGACAGGGGGCGCGAGGGGTCAGCCCCAGCATTTT. Translated, it gives CASSPSAGRTGGARGQPQHF.

This clone has more than one count but fewer than ten. This chain connects TRBV14 to TRBJ1-1, with no clear D. The length of the CDR3 is 15 residues. The V gene's germline CDR1 is SGHDN and CDR2 FVKESK. Deletions cut 2 bases from V and 1 base from J, with 11 bases between. This chain's CDR3 is CASSQKHGRNTEAFF. The CDR3 coding sequence is TGTGCCAGCAGCCAAAAACATGGGAGGAACACTGAAGCTTTCTTT. Based on the CDR3 plus reference TRBV14 and TRBJ1-1, the full variable domain is EAGVTQFPSHSVIEKGQTVTLRCDPISGHDNLYWYRRVMGKEIKFLLHFVKESKQDESGMPNNRFLAERTGGTYSTLKVQPAELEDSGVYFCASSQKHGRNTEAFFGQGTRLTVV.

The chain employs TRBV5-1 and TRBJ2-5, with D unclear. This CDR3 has 13 residues. Looked up from germline, CDR1 is SGHRS and CDR2 is YFSETQ. V gave up 0 bases and J gave up 3 bases, with 6 bases separating them. CDR3 sequence reads: CASSLDFKETQYF. CDR3 bases: TGCGCCAGCAGCTTGGATTTTAAAGAGACCCAGTACTTC.

This clone has just a few counts. The CDR3 here is CASSKLGNYGYTF. In nucleotides, the CDR3 is TGTGCCAGCAGTAAGCTCGGAAACTATGGCTACACCTTC. The chain combines TRBV6-5 with TRBJ1-2, with D uncertain. The CDR3 is 13 amino acids. Germline CDR1 is MNHEY and CDR2 is SVGAGI. Trimming shortened V by 5 bases and J by 2 bases, and 9 bases separated the two germline ends.

This chain connects TRBV25-1 to TRBJ1-1; no clear D. Germline CDR1 and CDR2: MGHDK and SYGVNS. V was shortened by 6 bases and J by 4 bases, with 12 bases between the two germline ends. The CDR3 has 13 residues. The CDR3 DNA is TGTGCCAGCAGCTCTACAGCATTCACTGAAGCTTTCTTT. It encodes CASSSTAFTEAFF.